This T cell receptor (beta chain) was found in a study of T cell repertoires in cytomegalovirus infection. Turning to the study itself: The authors used CMV epitopes that were HLA-C-restricted (recently identified) and HLA-B-restricted (well studied). An indication of both CMV infection and matching HLA type came from public TCR beta signatures. Notes on the study in general: Ex vivo, HLA-C-restricted CMV-specific TCR beta clonotypes prevailed over the rest of the response. Pooled public TCR beta family frequency picked out CMV carriers with the relevant HLA.

MiXCR, run by TCRdb on the reads, gives a single entry per CDR3 protein. The sample lists 570,000 or so distinct CDR3 sequences, approximately 40% occurring once. About this clonotype itself: Antigen specificity is unknown.

The CDR3 is 13 residues long. CDR1 is SGHVS, CDR2 FQNEAQ, per germline. V was clipped by 3 bases and J by 11 bases, with 16 bases between them. This TCR derives from a human donor in good health (CMV status not recorded). Some clones in this sample may be carry-over from other donors' samples. The chain employs TRBV7-8 and TRBJ1-2; D is unclear. The sample consisted of cultured PBMCs, taken from culture after CMV antigen stimulation. The CDR3 is CASSFAPGNTYTF. In nucleotides, the CDR3 is TGTGCCAGCAGCTTCGCGCCCGGGAACACATACACCTTC.